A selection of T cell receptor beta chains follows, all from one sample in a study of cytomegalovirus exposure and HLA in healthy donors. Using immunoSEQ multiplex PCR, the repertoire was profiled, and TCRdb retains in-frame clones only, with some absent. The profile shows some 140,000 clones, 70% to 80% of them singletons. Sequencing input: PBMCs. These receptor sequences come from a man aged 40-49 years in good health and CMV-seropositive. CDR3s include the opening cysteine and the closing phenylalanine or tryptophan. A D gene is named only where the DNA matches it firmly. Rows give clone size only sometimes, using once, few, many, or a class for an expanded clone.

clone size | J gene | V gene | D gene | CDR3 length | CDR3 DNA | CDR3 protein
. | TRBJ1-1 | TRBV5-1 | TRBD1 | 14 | TGCGCCAGCAGTCGGCCGACAGGGGAGGGTTTGGCTTTCTTT | CASSRPTGEGLAFF
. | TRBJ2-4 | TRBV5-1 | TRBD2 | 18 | TGCGCCAGCAGCTTGGATAGCGGGAGGGCCGTGGCCAAAAACATTCAGTACTTC | CASSLDSGRAVAKNIQYF
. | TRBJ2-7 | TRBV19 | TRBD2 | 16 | TGTGCCAGTAGTATTGATAGCGGGGATTCCTCCTACGAGCAGTACTTC | CASSIDSGDSSYEQYF
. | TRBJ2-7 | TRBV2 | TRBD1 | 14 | TGTGCCAGCACCCGAGGGGACAGAGGGAACGAGCAGTACTTC | CASTRGDRGNEQYF
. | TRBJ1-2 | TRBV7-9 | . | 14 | TGTGCCAGCAGCTTAAGTCTAACCCTCTATGGCTACACCTTC | CASSLSLTLYGYTF
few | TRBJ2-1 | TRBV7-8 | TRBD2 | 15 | TGTGCCAGCAGCCCCTGGACTAGTTCGCCTAGTGAGCAGTTCTTC | CASSPWTSSPSEQFF
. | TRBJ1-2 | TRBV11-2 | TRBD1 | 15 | TGTGCCAGCAGCTGGGACAGGGGACGCGTCTATGGCTACACCTTC | CASSWDRGRVYGYTF
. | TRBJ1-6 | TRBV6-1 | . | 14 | TGTGCCAGCAGTATCGAGATCCATAATTCACCCCTCCACTTT | CASSIEIHNSPLHF
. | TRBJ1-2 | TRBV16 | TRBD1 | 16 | TGTGCCAGCAGCCACCTTACACAGGGGGCAGACTATGGCTACACCTTC | CASSHLTQGADYGYTF
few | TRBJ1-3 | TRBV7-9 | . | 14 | TGTGCCAGCAGCTTCTGGGGGCTAGGAAACACCATATATTTT | CASSFWGLGNTIYF
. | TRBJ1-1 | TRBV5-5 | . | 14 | TGTGCCAGCAGCTTGAACGGGGGAAACACTGAAGCTTTCTTT | CASSLNGGNTEAFF
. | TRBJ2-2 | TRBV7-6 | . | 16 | TGTGCCAGCAGCTTACGTCACAGGGAGGGAACCGGGGAGCTGTTTTTT | CASSLRHREGTGELFF
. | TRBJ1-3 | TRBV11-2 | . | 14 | TGTGCCAGCAGCTTGGGCGGGGATGGAAACACCATATATTTT | CASSLGGDGNTIYF
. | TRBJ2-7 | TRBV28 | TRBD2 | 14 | TGTGCCACAGACGGGACTAGCGGTACCTACGAGCAGTACTTC | CATDGTSGTYEQYF
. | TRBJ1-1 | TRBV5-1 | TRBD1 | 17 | TGCGCCAGCAGCTCGTACGGGACAGGGTTCACGGACACTGAAGCTTTCTTT | CASSSYGTGFTDTEAFF
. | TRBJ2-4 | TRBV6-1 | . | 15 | TGTGCCAGCAGGAGCGGTACAGCCGACAAAAACATTCAGTACTTC | CASRSGTADKNIQYF
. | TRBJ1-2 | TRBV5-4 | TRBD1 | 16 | TGTGCCAGCAGCCCCATCCCGGGACAGGGCAACTATGGCTACACCTTC | CASSPIPGQGNYGYTF
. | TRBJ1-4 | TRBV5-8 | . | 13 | TGTGCCACCACGACAGCCTATAATGAAAAACTGTTTTTT | CATTTAYNEKLFF
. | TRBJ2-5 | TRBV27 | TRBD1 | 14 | TGTGCCACTACCGGGACAGGGGCGCAAGAGACCCAGTACTTC | CATTGTGAQETQYF
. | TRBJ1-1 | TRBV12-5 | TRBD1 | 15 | TGTGCTAGTAATATCGGACAGGCGGCGAACACTGAAGCTTTCTTT | CASNIGQAANTEAFF
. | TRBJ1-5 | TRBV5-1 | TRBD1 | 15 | TGCGCCAGCAGCTGGGGGACAGGGAGGAATCAGCCCCAGCATTTT | CASSWGTGRNQPQHF
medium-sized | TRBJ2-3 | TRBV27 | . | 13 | TGTGCCAGCAGTCCGACAAGTGAAGATACGCAGTATTTT | CASSPTSEDTQYF
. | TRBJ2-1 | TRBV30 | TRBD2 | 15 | TGTGCCTGGAGGGGTTACCGGGACTACTACAATGAGCAGTTCTTC | CAWRGYRDYYNEQFF
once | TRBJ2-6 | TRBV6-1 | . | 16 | TGTGCCAGCAGTGAAATGGGGGGCTCTGGGGCCAACGTCCTGACTTTC | CASSEMGGSGANVLTF
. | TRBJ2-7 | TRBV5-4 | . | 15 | TGTGCCAGCAGTTTCGAACGGGGACAAACCTACGAGCAGTACTTC | CASSFERGQTYEQYF
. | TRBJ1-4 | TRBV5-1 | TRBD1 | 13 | TGCGCCAGCAGACAGGGACAGGTTGAAAAACTGTTTTTT | CASRQGQVEKLFF
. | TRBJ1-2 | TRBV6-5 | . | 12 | TGTGCCAGCAGTTGGGACAATTATGGCTACACCTTC | CASSWDNYGYTF
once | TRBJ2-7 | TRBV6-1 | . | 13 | TGTGCCAGCAACGACAGGACCCCCTACGAGCAGTACTTC | CASNDRTPYEQYF
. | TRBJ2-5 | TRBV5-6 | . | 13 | TGTGCCAGCACCCGCAGGATCCAAGAGACCCAGTACTTC | CASTRRIQETQYF
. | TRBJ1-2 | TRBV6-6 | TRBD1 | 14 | TGTGCCAGCAGTTACGCGCAGGGGGCCGGCGGCTACACCTTC | CASSYAQGAGGYTF
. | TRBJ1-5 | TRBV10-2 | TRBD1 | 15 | TGCGCCAGCAGTCCCAGGGACAGGGATAATCAGCCCCAGCATTTT | CASSPRDRDNQPQHF
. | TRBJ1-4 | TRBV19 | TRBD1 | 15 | TGTGCCAGTACCCGGACAGGGTTAAATGATGAAAAACTGTTTTTT | CASTRTGLNDEKLFF
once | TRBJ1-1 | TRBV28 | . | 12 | TGTGCCAGCAGCCGTCGCCGGGGAGGGGCTTTCTTT | CASSRRRGGAFF
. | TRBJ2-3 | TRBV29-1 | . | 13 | TGCAGCGTTGGGAGGGACCTCACAGATACGCAGTATTTT | CSVGRDLTDTQYF
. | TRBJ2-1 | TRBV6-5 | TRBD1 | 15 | TGTGCCAGCAAACTTGACACAGGGGCCTTTGCGGAGCAGTTCTTC | CASKLDTGAFAEQFF
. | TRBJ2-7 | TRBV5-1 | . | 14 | TGCGCCAGCAGCTTGGCCGGTAGCGTCTACGAGCAGTACTTC | CASSLAGSVYEQYF
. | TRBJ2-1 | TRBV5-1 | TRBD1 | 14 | TGCGCCAGCAGCAGGGGACAGGGGTCGAATGAGCAGTTCTTC | CASSRGQGSNEQFF
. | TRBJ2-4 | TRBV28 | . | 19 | TGTGCCAGCAGTTCCCCCCAGAGACCCGAAGGGGCAAGAGTGGGCATTCAGTACTTC | CASSSPQRPEGARVGIQYF
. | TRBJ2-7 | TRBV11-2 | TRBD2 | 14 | TGTGCCAGCAGCCCCGCGGGAGGGCCGTACGAGCAGTACTTC | CASSPAGGPYEQYF
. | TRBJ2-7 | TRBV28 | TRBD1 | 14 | TGTGCCGGGTCACGGGACAGGGGGTTTAACGAGCAGTACTTC | CAGSRDRGFNEQYF
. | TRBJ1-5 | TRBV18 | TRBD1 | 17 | TGTGCCAGCTCACCACCGGGACAGCGCTTGGGCAATCAGCCCCAGCATTTT | CASSPPGQRLGNQPQHF
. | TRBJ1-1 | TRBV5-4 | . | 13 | TGTGCCAGCAGCATCGGAGGGCACACTGAAGCTTTCTTT | CASSIGGHTEAFF
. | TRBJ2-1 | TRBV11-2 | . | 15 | TGTGCCAGCAGCTTAGAGGTTAACTCCATTAATGAGCAGTTCTTC | CASSLEVNSINEQFF
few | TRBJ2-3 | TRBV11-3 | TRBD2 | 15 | TGTGCCAGCAGCACTAGCGGGAGATCCACAGATACGCAGTATTTT | CASSTSGRSTDTQYF
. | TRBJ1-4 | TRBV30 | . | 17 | TGTGCCTGGAGTGTACAAGGTGGGCAGGGGCCTAATGAAAAACTGTTTTTT | CAWSVQGGQGPNEKLFF
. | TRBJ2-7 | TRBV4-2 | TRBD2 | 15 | TGTGCCAGCAGAACGGCGGGAGGAACCTCCTACGAGCAGTACTTC | CASRTAGGTSYEQYF
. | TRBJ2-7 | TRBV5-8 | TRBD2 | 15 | TGTGCCAGCAACTCCCGACTAGCGGGAGGCTACGAGCAGTACTTC | CASNSRLAGGYEQYF
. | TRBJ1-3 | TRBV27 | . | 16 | TGTGCCAGCAGGAGGGGGAGCAGCAACTCTGGAAACACCATATATTTT | CASRRGSSNSGNTIYF
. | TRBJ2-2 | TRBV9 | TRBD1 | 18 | TGTGCCAGCAGCGTACCCCCTCGGGACAGCGCGAACACCGGGGAGCTGTTTTTT | CASSVPPRDSANTGELFF
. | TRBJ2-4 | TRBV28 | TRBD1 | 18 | TGTGCCAGCAGTCCTCGAGGGACAGGGGGCCTAGCCAAAAACATTCAGTACTTC | CASSPRGTGGLAKNIQYF
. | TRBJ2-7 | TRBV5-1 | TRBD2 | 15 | TGCGCCAGCAGCTTAAGGACTAGCGGAACCTACGAGCAGTACTTC | CASSLRTSGTYEQYF
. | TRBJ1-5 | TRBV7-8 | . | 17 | TGTGCCAGCACCAATAGCCTGGTCTCTTATAGCAATCAGCCCCAGCATTTT | CASTNSLVSYSNQPQHF
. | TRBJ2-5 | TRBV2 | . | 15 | TGTGCCAGCACGTCGGGACAAACAGCGAGAGAGACCCAGTACTTC | CASTSGQTARETQYF
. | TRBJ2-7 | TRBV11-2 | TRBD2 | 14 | TGTGCCAGCAGCTCCACGGGGGGAGACTACGAGCAGTACTTC | CASSSTGGDYEQYF
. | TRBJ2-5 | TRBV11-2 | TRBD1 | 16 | TGTGCCAGCAGCGACCTGGACAGGGGGGCTAGGGAGACCCAGTACTTC | CASSDLDRGARETQYF